This T cell receptor (beta chain) was captured by sequencing in a study of T cells in Graves' hyperthyroidism and ophthalmopathy. This clonotype was counted ten times or more. There were TCR beta CDR3 regions amplified from RNA transcripts. TCR CDR3 underwent first-round RT-PCR with the HTBI primer set. A single record per CDR3 protein comes from TCRdb applying MiXCR to the multiplex PCR reads. The sample includes under 200,000 distinct CDR3 sequences, approximately 9% of them seen just once. The V gene end was trimmed by 3 bases and the J gene end by 7 bases; junction bases not matched to a gene: 6. Germline V gene data show CDR1 as KGHSH and CDR2 as LQKENI. The CDR3 is 15 amino acids.

V is TRBV18 and J is TRBJ1-5, with 10 bases matching TRBD1. This clonotype originated in a woman younger than 35 with Graves' hyperthyroidism that later progressed to Graves' ophthalmopathy. Source material: blood. CDR3 amino acids: CASSPRGTGDQPQHF. CDR3 bases: TGTGCCAGCTCACCCAGAGGGACAGGGGACCAGCCCCAGCATTTT.